This T cell receptor beta chain was documented in a study of T cell clusters in autoimmune cytopenias (dated by TCRdb to the late 2010s). In terms of the full investigation: A mean age of almost 57 years and a median age of roughly 61 years were recorded for the healthy donor controls, of whom 22 of 43 were female. For primary cytopenia the controls were 25 to 30 age-matched healthy donors, whereas for secondary cytopenia the controls were approximately 15 age-matched CLL patients. In autoimmune cytopenia patients, peripheral blood TRB and IGH repertoires were sequenced during active disease and over treatment follow-up, together with healthy, CLL and autoimmune hepatitis controls. A median TRB sequencing depth of 50,000 or so reads per sample was reached, and a median of approximately 2,300 distinct TRB clonotypes per sample was obtained. Repertoires from autoimmune hepatitis patients were compared with those of about two dozen healthy donors matched for age and sex. The goal of the study was to determine whether autoimmune cytopenia patients have a disease-specific immune repertoire signature that could serve as a blood-based biomarker. Here is what the overall study found, with its caveats: TRB repertoire shifts, with less even repertoires in secondary cytopenia and CLL, mostly reflected lymphoma bias rather than autoimmunity. GLIPH results suggested that primary autoimmune cytopenia patients were missing physiological T cell clusters, with over 45 clusters found only in healthy donors compared with 17 found only in patients. The T cell clusters were defined only in silico, and the functional role of the clusters still needed to be validated experimentally. Healthy donors had almost three times as many exclusive TRB clusters as active autoimmune hepatitis patients, a finding consistent with an autoimmunity-wide signature. The cluster-lack signature was not observed for secondary cytopenia versus CLL, as the signature was apparently masked by the dominant lymphoma-associated repertoire.

With regard to this clonotype: Its antigen is unknown.

To amplify TRB rearrangements, a touch-down multiplex PCR protocol was run with the TRB-A and TRB-B primer pools combined in a single tube. Illumina adapters and sample indices were added to the amplicons through two consecutive PCR reactions performed with Phusion HS II polymerase. The amplicons were purified from gel with the NucleoSpin Gel and PCR Clean-up kit, after which the amplicons were quantified by Qubit and checked for quality on an Agilent 2100 Bioanalyzer. Sequencing of the libraries was performed on an Illumina MiSeq with 600-cycle, single-indexed, paired-end runs. In the authors' own workflow: Alignment and assembly of TRB reads were performed with MiXCR version 2.1.12 and the default MiXCR reference library. A clone was defined by each unique CDR3 nucleotide sequence, and analysis was restricted to productive sequences with at least two reads. Repertoire diversity was assessed with alpha-parameterized diversity profiles (alpha 0 to 5), including the Shannon (alpha 1) and Simpson (alpha 2) indices, which were computed with an R script. Combinatorial TRB VJ usage was computed with the tcR package and compared between cohorts by principal component analysis with ade4. GLIPH clustering of TCRbeta CDR3s was carried out on cohort pairs matched by age and read depth, and cluster frequencies were compared by Wilcoxon test. After reprocessing by TCRdb, each CDR3 protein sequence is one entry, and no DNA is given. TCRdb, not the authors, supplied the V and J calls. The sample table includes more than 12,000 distinct CDR3 sequences. The ten largest account for about 3.7% of the sample.

For each sample, TRB amplification used 200 to 300 ng of peripheral blood genomic DNA, equal to about 37,000 genome equivalents. Inclusive of the bounding cysteine and phenylalanine, the CDR3 is 17 residues long. DNA for this receptor is not on file. The germline V gene (reference sequence) sets CDR1 to MNHEY and CDR2 to SMNVEV. The sample also formed part of further work on T cell repertoires in aging, cancer and after chemotherapy. From that second study: Donors spanned six age groups from 30 or younger to 70 or older, with at least three individuals per group. Control TCR repertoires from healthy donors were recorded across several months to years, and re-sampling revealed clear clonal overlap. In total, the full dataset held several million TCR reads. Untreated patients with hematological or solid cancers showed significantly lower blood TCR diversity and higher clonality than age-matched healthy donors. Declining TCR diversity with age in healthy donors was mainly explained by loss of richness; in cancer patients, loss of evenness also contributed. In both cancer cohorts, the median generation probability rose over the chemotherapy interval, which suggests that the repertoire was reconstituted through rebound thymic output. It was noted by the authors that conclusions about immunological memory after chemotherapy cannot be drawn from the repertoire data. To look at immunoaging and at how T cells reconstitute after chemotherapy, the study profiled TCR beta repertoires in peripheral blood from both healthy donors and cancer patients. A cohort of 200 to 250 cancer patients (more than 90 with hematological and 124 with solid cancers) was assembled, and approximately 99 healthy donors were included as a reference group. MiXCR versions 2.12 and 3.0.5 were used to process the TRB sequences. Repertoire metrics included Shannon diversity, evenness, clonality (one minus evenness), and alpha-parameterized diversity profiles from alpha 0 to 5. The IGoR algorithm was used to calculate generation probabilities for clones in the paired samples taken before and after chemotherapy.

The sequenced material came from peripheral blood. This chain is built from TRBV27 and TRBJ2-3; TCRdb selects TRBD2, and the lack of DNA leaves this call unchecked. This TCR derives from a human donor in good health. CDR3 sequence: CASSYPLREGSTDTQYF.